Below, 12 T cell receptor beta chains from the same sample are listed, as sequenced in a study of PD-1 blockade in classical Hodgkin lymphoma. Relapses following autologous stem cell transplantation were seen in all patients, with brentuximab vedotin exposure varying. TCRdb's table, derived via immunoSEQ multiplex PCR, lists solely in-frame clones and lacks some. The table records 37,000 or so clones, about 90% of them present only once. This specimen consisted of peripheral blood mononuclear cells (PBMCs), obtained before the second cycle of nivolumab. These receptors all come from a human donor with classical Hodgkin lymphoma.

In its sample, this clone was seen once. The chain employs TRBV6-1 and TRBJ2-7, with TRBD2 as a possible D gene (6 bases). Germline CDR1 MNHNS, CDR2 SASEGT. V was shortened by 3 bases and J by 2 bases, with 14 bases between the two germline ends. CDR3 size: 15 residues. CDR3 nucleotides: TGTGCCAGCAGTGAGCGAGCGGGCTTGACCTACGAGCAGTACTTC. This gives the protein CASSERAGLTYEQYF.

The V call is TRBV1, the J call TRBJ2-1; no DNA check was done on the table's D call, TRBD2. TRBV1 is labeled a pseudogene. There are 17 residues in the CDR3. CDR3 bases: TGCACCAGCAGCAGGCAGAAGAAAGCGGGGCAATACAATGAGCAGTTCTTC. It is translated as CTSSRQKKAGQYNEQFF.

The chain carries TRBV5-1 and TRBJ1-5; maybe TRBD1 (6 bases). The V gene lost 2 bases and the J gene lost 3 bases, with 12 bases spanning the gap. The CDR3 length is 15 residues. Germline V gene lookup returns CDR1 SGHRS and CDR2 YFSETQ. Here the CDR3 reads CASSFIGGVNQPQHF. DNA of the CDR3: TGCGCCAGCAGCTTCATAGGGGGGGTCAATCAGCCCCAGCATTTT.

This clone was recorded once. The chain is built from TRBV6-4 and TRBJ1-2, with no clear D. V was cut by 0 bases and J by 2 bases, with 7 bases left in between. This CDR3 contains 14 residues. CDR1 is MRHNA, CDR2 SNTAGT, per germline. The CDR3 coding sequence is TGTGCCAGCAGTGACTCACACGGAAACTATGGCTACACCTTC. This sequence encodes CASSDSHGNYGYTF.

The chain uses TRBV6-1 and TRBJ2-7; D uncertain. Germline CDR1 and CDR2: MNHNS and SASEGT. The V and J ends lost 3 bases and 1 base respectively, with 4 bases between them. CDR3 length: 12 residues. Here the CDR3 DNA reads TGTGCCAGCAGTGATTTTTCCTACGAGCAGTACTTC. Amino acids: CASSDFSYEQYF.

This clone was detected only once. The chain links TRBV4-1 to TRBJ2-7; TRBD2 might be the D (6 bases). The germline V and J ends were trimmed by 4 bases and 1 base, with 11 bases remaining between them. The CDR3 spans 14 residues. Germline assignment: CDR1 MGHRA and CDR2 YSYEKL. As DNA, the CDR3 is TGCGCCAGCAGCCGTTCGGCGGGGTCCTACGAGCAGTACTTC. Translation: CASSRSAGSYEQYF.

The chain has TRBV7-2 and TRBJ2-7; D assignment may be TRBD1 or TRBD2 (6 bases each). The germline V gene has CDR1 SGHTA and CDR2 FQGNSA. Trimming pared 5 bases from V and 1 base from J, leaving 12 bases between. This CDR3 is 14 amino acids long. CDR3 sequence reads: CASSPQGGSYEQYF. The CDR3 DNA reads TGTGCCAGCAGCCCACAGGGAGGTTCCTACGAGCAGTACTTC.

The chain carries TRBV5-1 and TRBJ1-1; D is ambiguous. This CDR3 region has 15 residues. Trimming removed 0 bases at V and 5 bases at J, with 14 bases between. The germline V gene has CDR1 SGHRS and CDR2 YFSETQ. CDR3 sequence: CASSLGGPMGTEAFF. The CDR3 DNA reads TGCGCCAGCAGCTTGGGAGGGCCGATGGGGACTGAAGCTTTCTTT.

The V call is TRBV6-1, the J call TRBJ2-5; 10 bases agree with TRBD2. V was pared by 2 bases and J by 5 bases, with 8 bases of the junction left unmatched. CDR3 length: 16 residues. Germline V lookup: CDR1 MNHNS, CDR2 SASEGT. DNA of the CDR3: TGTGCCAGCAGTGAAATGGCTAGCGGGAGCCGGGAGACCCAGTACTTC. Translating it yields CASSEMASGSRETQYF.

The V gene is TRBV7-6, the J gene TRBJ2-7, with 8 bases aligning to TRBD1. This CDR3 contains 14 residues. Germline CDR1 and CDR2: SGHVS and FNYEAQ. The V gene end was trimmed by 4 bases and the J gene end by 4 bases; junction bases not matched to a gene: 6. CDR3: CASSSPGGAYEQYF. The DNA for the CDR3 is TGTGCCAGCAGCTCCCCAGGGGGCGCATACGAGCAGTACTTC.

The chain couples TRBV2 to TRBJ1-5; no reliable D call. This CDR3 contains 16 residues. V was shortened by 1 base and J by 6 bases, with 16 bases between the two germline ends. From germline, CDR1 is SNHLY and CDR2 FYNNEI. The CDR3 nucleotides read TGTGCCAGCAGTGAAGGCGGACGGCGTTCACGTCAGCCCCAGCATTTT. It yields the protein CASSEGGRRSRQPQHF.

V and J are TRBV5-1 and TRBJ1-3; D gene ambiguous. The CDR3 is 17 amino acids. V was trimmed by 4 bases and J by 6 bases, leaving 23 bases between them. Germline V lookup: CDR1 SGHRS, CDR2 YFSETQ. In DNA, the CDR3 is TGCGCCAGCAGCACCGGTTCGGGGTGGCTTATACCAAACACCATATATTTT. Protein sequence: CASSTGSGWLIPNTIYF.